The TCR beta chain under discussion was sequenced for a study of tumor-infiltrating lymphocytes in primary liver carcinoma. Turning to the study itself: Participating patients were men and women between 30 and 69 years old. Study-wide results and limits: Tumors and blood were compared for top-250-clone fraction, and tumors had the significantly higher value (p = 0.039). Tumor-adjacent and tumor-blood pairs displayed less overlap than did pairs of tumor regions.

Germline CDR1 SGHAT, CDR2 FQNNGV. The CDR3 runs to 15 residues. Taking roughly 18-32 mg of unsorted bulk tissue, the authors co-extracted RNA and DNA. On this clonotype: Its specificity is not known. The junction and the germline gene differ at one end; a read error may be behind it.

Priming with a constant-region primer yielded TCR beta cDNA from 450 to 550 ng total RNA. Investigators got TCR beta libraries out of three nested multiplex PCR rounds, done with slightly modified ARM-PCR. It was with TRBV1-TRBV30 forward primers and a C-beta reverse primer that the first two PCR rounds were run, at around 9 cycles each. A single record per CDR3 protein comes from TCRdb applying MiXCR to the multiplex PCR reads. The sample carries about 120,000 distinct CDR3 sequences, around 70% recorded once. The clonotype originates from a woman between 55 and 75 years old with primary liver carcinoma and hepatitis B virus infection. Sequenced input: tumor-adjacent normal liver tissue. The V call is TRBV11-2, the J call TRBJ2-3, with TRBD2 identical over 8 bases. The DNA of the CDR3 is TGTGCAAGCGGCTATACTAGCGGTTCCACAGATACGCACTATTTT. This translates into CASGYTSGSTDTHYF.